Below, 20 T cell receptor beta chains from the same sample are listed, as sequenced in a study of T cell responses to AZD1222 COVID-19 vaccine. Profiling relied on immunoSEQ multiplex PCR, and the TCRdb table lists in-frame clones only, not all of them. The profile shows more than 80,000 clones, around 88% of them singletons. The sample consisted of peripheral blood, taken on day 0 of MenACWY control vaccination. The receptor source for this set is an adult in good health.

The chain links TRBV7-2 to TRBJ1-1; D is perhaps TRBD1 (5 bases). Trimming removed 1 base at V and 4 bases at J, with 13 bases between. The CDR3 runs to 15 residues. Per germline, CDR1 SGHTA and CDR2 FQGNSA. CDR3 loop: CASSLVQGVGTEAFF. CDR3 nucleotides: TGTGCCAGCAGCTTAGTGCAGGGAGTGGGCACTGAAGCTTTCTTT.

This clone occurred a few times. This chain uses TRBV18 with TRBJ1-6; D uncertain. Germline CDR1 KGHSH, CDR2 LQKENI. CDR3 length: 16 amino acids. V lost 3 bases, J lost 4 bases, and 13 bases lay in between. DNA of the CDR3: TGTGCCAGCTCACCCCCTGTCGGGCGGTATAATTCACCCCTCCACTTT. Amino acid sequence: CASSPPVGRYNSPLHF. Based on the CDR3 plus reference TRBV18 and TRBJ1-6, the full variable domain is NAGVMQNPRHLVRRRGQEARLRCSPMKGHSHVYWYRQLPEEGLKFMVYLQKENIIDESGMPKERFSAEFPKEGPSILRIQQVVRGDSAAYFCASSPPVGRYNSPLHFGNGTRLTVT.

This chain links TRBV20-1 with TRBJ1-1, with D possibly TRBD1 on 6 matching bases. The germline V gene encodes CDR1 DFQATT and CDR2 SNEGSKA (reference sequence). V shed 3 bases and J shed 2 bases, with 19 bases lying between them. The CDR3 length is 16 residues. The CDR3 here is CSASGGGGTRNTEAFF. In DNA, the CDR3 is TGCAGTGCTAGTGGTGGAGGGGGGACTAGAAACACTGAAGCTTTCTTT.

V is TRBV5-1 and J is TRBJ2-2; 8 nucleotides align to TRBD2. The CDR3 is 15 residues long. Germline assignment: CDR1 SGHRS and CDR2 YFSETQ. V dropped 4 bases and J dropped 3; count of bases not matched to a gene: 5. The CDR3 DNA sequence: TGCGCCAGCAGCCGGGAGGGGGATTACACCGGGGAGCTGTTTTTT. As protein: CASSREGDYTGELFF.

The chain is built from TRBV6-5 and TRBJ2-3, with D perhaps TRBD1 (5 bases). V was cut by 7 bases and J by 6 bases, with 17 bases left in between. The CDR3 is 14 amino acids. Germline CDR1 reads MNHEY; CDR2 reads SVGAGI. The CDR3 protein is CASKSGQGFDTQYF. CDR3 nucleotides: TGTGCCAGCAAGTCCGGGCAGGGATTCGATACGCAGTATTTT.

The rearrangement uses TRBV5-1 and TRBJ1-2, with 7 bases identical to TRBD1. The CDR3 is 15 residues long. The V segment lost 0 bases and the J segment 4 bases; nucleotides outside the gene matches: 6. CDR1 SGHRS and CDR2 YFSETQ come from the germline V gene. The CDR3 nucleotides read TGCGCCAGCAGCTTGGAACAGGGGTTTACCTATGGCTACACCTTC. Its translation: CASSLEQGFTYGYTF.

The genes are TRBV6-2 or TRBV6-3 and TRBJ1-4; TRBD1 matches at 7 bases. With V trimmed by 5 bases and J by 5 bases, 8 bases remained unmatched. This CDR3 contains 15 residues. Germline values: CDR1 MNHEY, CDR2 SVGEGT. This CDR3 reads CASSPRGQENEKLFF. For the CDR3, the DNA is TGTGCCAGCAGTCCCCGCGGACAGGAGAATGAAAAACTGTTTTTT.

The chain is built from TRBV6-2 or TRBV6-3 and TRBJ1-3; 9 nucleotides agree with TRBD1. The J segment lost 4 bases and the V segment lost 5 bases, leaving 6 bases of the junction unmatched. CDR3 size: 15 residues. From germline, CDR1 is MNHEY and CDR2 SVGEGT. The CDR3 sequence is CASSRTGAKGNTIYF. In nucleotides, the CDR3 is TGTGCCAGCAGTCGGACAGGGGCGAAAGGAAACACCATATATTTT.

The V gene is TRBV5-4, the J gene TRBJ2-2; D not resolved. Germline V gene lookup returns CDR1 SGHNT and CDR2 YYREEE (reference sequence). The CDR3 totals 15 residues. V lost 5 bases and J 5 bases, leaving 16 bases between the germline ends. The CDR3 nucleotides read TGTGCCAGCAGACCCTCCAGACCCCGAACCGGGGAGCTGTTTTTT. Protein sequence: CASRPSRPRTGELFF.

This clone was detected only once. The rearrangement links TRBV28 to TRBJ2-4; the match to TRBD2 covers 12 bases. The length of the CDR3 is 16 residues. V dropped 6 bases and J dropped 4; count of bases not matched to a gene: 7. Germline values: CDR1 MDHEN, CDR2 SYDVKM. Here the CDR3 reads CASSLTSGGRKNIQYF. Written as DNA, the CDR3 is TGTGCCAGCAGCCTGACTAGCGGGGGTCGAAAAAACATTCAGTACTTC. The full variable domain, with the rest looked up from reference TRBV28 and TRBJ2-4, is DVKVTQSSRYLVKRTGEKVFLECVQDMDHENMFWYRQDPGLGLRLIYFSYDVKMKEKGDIPEGYSVSREKKERFSLILESASTNQTSMYLCASSLTSGGRKNIQYFGAGTRLSVL.

The rearrangement uses TRBV4-1 and TRBJ2-7; 8 bases are shared with TRBD1. This CDR3 is built from 15 residues. Per the germline V gene, CDR1 is MGHRA and CDR2 is YSYEKL. With V trimmed by 4 bases and J by 7 bases, 12 bases remained unmatched. Here the CDR3 reads CASSPRFGQGMEQYF. The CDR3 bases are TGCGCCAGCAGCCCGCGGTTCGGACAGGGAATGGAGCAGTACTTC.

V gene TRBV3-1 (or the pseudogene TRBV3-2) combines with J gene TRBJ2-7; the D gene is possibly TRBD2 (6 bases). The germline V gene has CDR1 LGHDT and CDR2 YNNKEL (reference sequence). V was clipped by 5 bases and J by 0 bases, with 14 bases between them. This CDR3 contains 15 residues. The chain's CDR3 is CASSTRGGSSYEQYF. The DNA of the CDR3 is TGTGCCAGCAGCACCCGTGGGGGGAGCTCCTACGAGCAGTACTTC.

This chain connects TRBV2 to TRBJ2-2; D call uncertain. Trimming shortened V by 4 bases and J by 7 bases, and 13 bases separated the two germline ends. The CDR3 sequence is 14 residues long. Germline loops: CDR1 SNHLY, CDR2 FYNNEI. Here the CDR3 reads CASSGWGSSGELFF. The CDR3 region has the DNA TGTGCCAGCAGTGGATGGGGTTCGAGCGGGGAGCTGTTTTTT. The full variable domain, its missing parts supplied by reference TRBV2 and TRBJ2-2, is EPEVTQTPSHQVTQMGQEVILRCVPISNHLYFYWYRQILGQKVEFLVSFYNNEISEKSEIFDDQFSVERPDGSNFTLKIRSTKLEDSAMYFCASSGWGSSGELFFGEGSRLTVL.

V usage is TRBV14 and J usage is TRBJ2-7, with D uncertain. V lost 3 bases to trimming and J lost 3 bases, with 9 bases between them. This CDR3 contains 13 residues. Germline-derived CDR1 and CDR2 are SGHDN and FVKESK. CDR3 residues: CASSHGGFYEQYF. The DNA of the CDR3 is TGTGCCAGCAGCCACGGTGGGTTCTACGAGCAGTACTTC.

This clone was seen a single time. The rearrangement uses TRBV7-3 and TRBJ1-6; D unresolved. The germline CDR1 and CDR2 sequences are SGHTA and FQGTGA. The CDR3 loop spans 15 amino acids. V was cut by 0 bases and J by 6 bases, with 9 bases left in between. The CDR3 here is CASSLTQGTNSPLHF. In DNA form, the CDR3 reads TGTGCCAGCAGCTTAACGCAAGGAACTAATTCACCCCTCCACTTT.

CDR3 nucleotide sequence: TGTGCCAGCAGTTTACCCAGGGGGCGGGACTATGGCTACACCTTC. Translated, it gives CASSLPRGRDYGYTF. The rearrangement uses TRBV28 and TRBJ1-2; TRBD1 matches at 8 bases. Germline V gene lookup returns CDR1 MDHEN and CDR2 SYDVKM. There are 15 residues in the CDR3. The ends lost 2 bases at V and 3 bases at J; junction bases unmatched: 5.

V is TRBV7-9 and J is TRBJ1-2; possible D gene TRBD1, 5 bases. Deletions cut 7 bases from V and 5 bases from J, with 29 bases between. The CDR3 has 18 residues. CDR1 is SEHNR, CDR2 FQNEAQ, per germline (reference sequence). The CDR3 region has the DNA TGTGCCAGCACCTCACGGAGGCAGGGAAACCAAATGGCGTATGGCTACACCTTC. Protein sequence: CASTSRRQGNQMAYGYTF.

The J gene is TRBJ2-6, the V gene TRBV15; D is perhaps TRBD1 (5 bases). The CDR3 contains 18 residues. Trimming removed 0 bases at V and 0 bases at J, with 12 bases between. Germline V CDR1 and CDR2: LNHNV, YYDKDF (reference sequence). The CDR3 spells CATSREGQGTSGANVLTF. The DNA of the CDR3 is TGTGCCACCAGCAGAGAGGGGCAGGGAACCTCTGGGGCCAACGTCCTGACTTTC.

V and J are TRBV6-6 and TRBJ2-3, with 14 positions matching TRBD2. Germline V gene sequence: CDR1 MNHNY, CDR2 SVGAGI (reference sequence). V lost 5 bases and J lost 7; bases outside the gene matches: 5. The CDR3 is 15 amino acids. Written as DNA, the CDR3 is TGTGCCAGCAGTCTGACTAGCGGGGGGGCGAATACGCAGTATTTT. Translated: CASSLTSGGANTQYF.

This clone showed up just once. The chain uses TRBV6-5 and TRBJ2-7; TRBD2 matches 14 bases. Germline values: CDR1 MNHEY, CDR2 SVGAGI. V gave up 6 bases and J gave up 4 bases; unmatched junction bases: 5. The CDR3 is 15 amino acids. Here the CDR3 reads CASSPTSGGVYEQYF. Written as DNA, the CDR3 is TGTGCCAGCAGCCCGACTAGCGGGGGGGTTTACGAGCAGTACTTC.